This T cell receptor (beta chain) was recovered during a study of T cells in tumors after PD-1 blockade. Some clones are missing from TCRdb's copy, which holds only in-frame ones; the method was immunoSEQ multiplex PCR. The sample lists roughly 14,000 clones, over 75% occurring once. Input was roughly 600 ng to 6,004 ng of genomic DNA from tumor or blood. This CDR3 spans 15 amino acids. Per the germline V gene, CDR1 is MDHEN and CDR2 is SYDVKM. The ends were cut back, 3 bases at V and 2 bases at J, with 14 bases in the middle. The sample was PBMCs, taken after anti-PD-1 treatment. The chain uses TRBV28 and TRBJ2-7; D is perhaps TRBD2 (5 bases). The source of this sequence is a human donor with basal cell carcinoma. The CDR3 nucleotides read TGTGCCAGCAGTTTGAGGGCGTTGGTGGCCTACGAGCAGTACTTC. Translation: CASSLRALVAYEQYF.